A single sample gave rise to the 12 T cell receptor beta chains below, sequenced in a study of Tregs in tolerant kidney transplant recipients. Clones were read by immunoSEQ multiplex PCR, and TCRdb kept only the in-frame ones, dropping some. Its table lists approximately 31,000 clones. Sequenced material: CD8+ T cells from blood, taken before the transplant. The receptor source for this set is a human donor who received a combined kidney and bone marrow transplant.

In the case of this clone: The read ends 3 residues before the CDR3 terminus; that terminus is restored from the germline J gene. V gene TRBV10-3 combines with J gene TRBJ2-7, with 9 bases aligning to TRBD1. With V trimmed by 0 bases and J by 3 bases, 3 bases remained unmatched. Germline CDR1 reads ENHRY; CDR2 reads SYGVKD. The CDR3 has 15 residues. The CDR3 sequence: CAISESGTGYYEQYF. CDR3 bases read: TGTGCCATCAGTGAGTCAGGGACAGGGTACTACGAG.

With respect to this clone: The read finishes 3 residues shy of the CDR3 end, and the germline J gene is used to complete it. V gene TRBV7-2 combines with J gene TRBJ2-1, with D perhaps TRBD2 (7 bases). Germline V lookup: CDR1 SGHTA, CDR2 FQGNSA. The CDR3 is 16 residues long. Trimming shortened V by 0 bases and J by 6 bases, and 15 bases separated the two germline ends. CDR3: CASSLAGGPPVNEQFF. Partial CDR3 DNA: TGTGCCAGCAGCTTAGCGGGGGGGCCTCCTGTCAATGAG. Full variable domain (remainder filled in from reference TRBV7-2 and TRBJ2-1): GAGVSQSPSNKVTEKGKDVELRCDPISGHTALYWYRQSLGQGLEFLIYFQGNSAPDKSGLPSDRFSAERTGGSVSTLTIQRTQQEDSAVYLCASSLAGGPPVNEQFFGPGTRLTVL.

As concerns this clone: Coverage ceases 3 residues before the CDR3 finishes, and the germline J gene fills in the end. The rearrangement uses TRBV30 and TRBJ1-2, with D unclear. Deletions cut 0 bases from V and 0 bases from J, with 14 bases between. The germline gives CDR1 GTSNPN, CDR2 SVGIG (reference sequence). CDR3 length: 16 amino acids. The sequenced CDR3 bases are TGTGCCTGGAGTGTTTGGGTTAGCGAGACTAACTATGGC. It is translated as CAWSVWVSETNYG. The whole CDR3 protein reads CAWSVWVSETNYGYTF.

On this clone itself: The read is 3 residues too short to cover the CDR3 end, so that end is filled in from the germline J gene. The J gene is TRBJ1-1, the V gene TRBV29-1; a possible D gene is TRBD1 (6 bases). The germline gives CDR1 SQVTM, CDR2 ANQGSEA. V dropped 3 bases and J dropped 0 bases, with 11 bases sitting between them. This CDR3 spans 14 amino acids. Here the CDR3 reads CSVEDRRLNTEAFF. The CDR3 bases that were read are TGCAGCGTTGAGGACAGAAGACTGAACACTGAA.

Notes on this clone: The read falls 3 residues short of the CDR3 end, and the missing part is taken from the germline J gene. The chain links TRBV5-6 to TRBJ2-7; D may be TRBD1 (6 bases). This CDR3 is built from 13 residues. Trimming took 0 bases from V and 4 from J, leaving 8 bases between them. CDR1 and CDR2 from the germline V gene are SGHDT and YYEEEE. Partial CDR3 DNA: TGTGCCAGCAGCTTGGGAGGGGGTTACGAG. Protein: CASSLGGGYE. The whole CDR3 sequence is CASSLGGGYEQYF.

Remarks on this clone: The read finishes 3 residues shy of the CDR3 end, and the germline J gene is used to complete it. This sequence joins TRBV6-2 or TRBV6-3 and TRBJ2-7; D might be TRBD1 (6 bases). This CDR3 contains 14 residues. V dropped 6 bases and J dropped 1 base, with 13 bases sitting between them. Germline V CDR1 and CDR2: MNHEY, SVGEGT. The sequenced part of the CDR3 DNA is TGTGCCAGCAGCGACAGGCTAAGATCCTACGAG. Amino acid sequence: CASSDRLRSYE. The full CDR3 sequence reads CASSDRLRSYEQYF.

Points on this clone: The read halts 3 residues ahead of the CDR3 end, with the missing end drawn from the germline J gene. This rearrangement joins TRBV7-2 to TRBJ2-1, with a possible D match to TRBD2 (6 bases). The V gene's germline CDR1 is SGHTA and CDR2 FQGNSA. There are 15 residues in the CDR3. V lost 5 bases and J 6 bases, leaving 17 bases between the germline ends. The CDR3 here is CASSALPLAANEQFF. The DNA read from the CDR3 is TGTGCCAGCAGCGCATTACCGTTAGCGGCCAATGAG. Complete variable domain (other parts from reference TRBV7-2 and TRBJ2-1): GAGVSQSPSNKVTEKGKDVELRCDPISGHTALYWYRQSLGQGLEFLIYFQGNSAPDKSGLPSDRFSAERTGGSVSTLTIQRTQQEDSAVYLCASSALPLAANEQFFGPGTRLTVL.

In regard to this clone: From the germline J gene comes the end of the CDR3, since the read stops 3 residues before it. The chain uses TRBV6-2 or TRBV6-3 and TRBJ2-1; D is perhaps TRBD2 (6 bases). V lost 2 bases to trimming and J lost 2 bases, with 10 bases between them. Germline loops: CDR1 MNHEY, CDR2 SVGEGT. This CDR3 is built from 15 residues. CDR3 sequence: CASSYRGGTYNEQFF. The DNA read from the CDR3 is TGTGCCAGCAGTTACCGGGGAGGTACCTACAATGAG.

CDR3 region: CASSYSGGGEPQHF. CDR3 bases read: TGTGCCAGCAGTTACTCGGGAGGAGGGGAACCC. This sequence joins TRBV6-2 or TRBV6-3 and TRBJ1-5, with D tentatively TRBD1 (5 bases). With the read ending 3 residues before the CDR3 end, the germline J gene is used to fill in that end. This CDR3 has 14 residues. The germline CDR1 and CDR2 sequences are MNHEY and SVGEGT.

Comments on this clone: The CDR3 end is not reached by the read, which stops 3 residues before it; the germline J gene fills it in. The chain combines TRBV7-6 with TRBJ1-1, with D unresolved. V lost 7 bases, J lost 2 bases, and 11 bases lay in between. This CDR3 spans 13 amino acids. Germline V gene data show CDR1 as SGHVS and CDR2 as FNYEAQ. The CDR3 spells CASTPGINTEAFF. CDR3 DNA (partial): TGTGCCAGCACGCCGGGGATAAACACTGAA.

Worth noting for this clone: Sequencing ends 3 residues short of the CDR3 end; the germline J gene provides the rest. This chain uses TRBV18 with TRBJ2-7; 8 positions match TRBD1. The CDR3 sequence is 17 residues long. J was trimmed by 2 bases and V by 0 bases; bases with no gene match: 9. CDR1 KGHSH and CDR2 LQKENI come from the germline V gene. CDR3 sequence: CASSPPPGGATPYEQYF. The sequenced part of the CDR3 DNA is TGTGCCAGCTCACCACCGCCAGGGGGCGCTACCCCCTACGAG.

About this clone: Read data end 3 residues before the CDR3 end; the end is taken from the germline J gene. This sequence joins TRBV7-9 and TRBJ1-2; 7 nucleotides agree with TRBD1. CDR3 size: 15 residues. The J segment lost 4 bases and the V segment lost 2 bases, leaving 7 bases of the junction unmatched. Germline assignment: CDR1 SEHNR and CDR2 FQNEAQ (reference sequence). The CDR3 bases that were read are TGTGCCAGCAGCTTAAGTGAAGGGGGCGGCTATGGC. Its translation is CASSLSEGGGYG. The entire CDR3 protein is CASSLSEGGGYGYTF.